This T cell receptor (beta chain) came from a study of T cell responses to AZD1222 COVID-19 vaccine. TCRdb keeps only in-frame clones here, not all; method: immunoSEQ multiplex PCR. This sample has 75,000 to 95,000 clones, with 89% found just once. The CDR3 has 13 amino acids. The J segment lost 4 bases and the V segment lost 4 bases, leaving 3 bases of the junction unmatched. Germline CDR1 SGHNT, CDR2 YYREEE (reference sequence). The receptor was isolated from an adult in good health. This chain uses TRBV5-4 with TRBJ2-5, with TRBD2 matching over 8 bases. The sample in question was peripheral blood, obtained on day 0 of MenACWY control vaccination. The CDR3 is CASSGSGGETQYF. As DNA, the CDR3 is TGTGCCAGCAGCGGAAGCGGGGGAGAGACCCAGTACTTC.